The 30 T cell receptor beta chains listed next were all sequenced from one sample in a study of CD8 T cells in ankylosing spondylitis. TCRdb re-derived calls from the 5' RACE reads in MiXCR, one entry per CDR3 protein. The repertoire holds 20,000 to 25,000 distinct CDR3 sequences, with approximately 13% as singletons. Material: blood. The receptor set was obtained from a male donor with ankylosing spondylitis or in good health (not recorded which).

This clonotype was observed many times. The gene calls are TRBV29-1 and TRBJ2-2; D ambiguous. Germline CDR1 and CDR2: SQVTM and ANQGSEA. Between the trimmed V and J ends, which lost 5 bases and 4 bases, there was a span of 14 bases. The CDR3 runs 14 residues. CDR3 DNA: TGCAGCGTTCGGTTCTCGACAAGCACCGGGGAGCTGTTTTTT. Translating gives CSVRFSTSTGELFF.

This clonotype was counted between two and nine times. The chain recombines TRBV5-1 with TRBJ2-3; possible D gene TRBD1, 5 bases. The CDR3 extends over 14 amino acids. V lost 4 bases and J lost 5, with 14 bases in between. Germline V lookup: CDR1 SGHRS, CDR2 YFSETQ. CDR3 loop: CASSPDGAGDTQYF. DNA for the CDR3: TGCGCCAGCAGCCCGGATGGGGCCGGAGATACGCAGTATTTT.

The rearrangement links TRBV30 to TRBJ2-5; 13 bases are a match to TRBD2. The germline CDR1 and CDR2 sequences are GTSNPN and SVGIG (reference sequence). The CDR3 has 15 residues. V lost 3 bases to trimming and J lost 7 bases; unmatched junction nucleotides: 8. CDR3 region: CAWRGLAGSLGTQYF. DNA for the CDR3: TGTGCCTGGAGGGGACTAGCGGGGTCACTCGGGACCCAGTACTTC.

This clonotype has ten or more counts. The V call is TRBV6-2 or TRBV6-3, the J call TRBJ2-3, with 10 bases fitting TRBD2. This CDR3 has 15 amino acids. The trim removed 5 bases at V and 2 bases at J, leaving 4 bases unmatched. The V gene's germline CDR1 is MNHEY and CDR2 SVGEGT. CDR3 DNA sequence: TGTGCCAGCAGTCTAGCGGGGGCCGCCACAGATACGCAGTATTTT. It codes for CASSLAGAATDTQYF.

The chain joins TRBV29-1 to TRBJ2-5; D not resolved. This CDR3 has 13 residues. The V end was cut by 4 bases, the J end by 1 base, with 10 bases between. Germline V CDR1 and CDR2: SQVTM, ANQGSEA. The CDR3 DNA reads TGCAGCGTTGGCGTCAGTGCCCAAGAGACCCAGTACTTC. Protein: CSVGVSAQETQYF.

This clonotype was seen only a few times. This sequence joins TRBV6-2 or TRBV6-3 and TRBJ2-3; a weak D match, TRBD2 (6 bases). The V gene's germline CDR1 is MNHEY and CDR2 SVGEGT. This CDR3 comprises 16 residues. Trimming left V 4 bases short and J 2 bases short, with 16 bases between. CDR3 DNA: TGTGCCAGCAGTTCCCCCGGGGTAGCGGCCACAGATACGCAGTATTTT. This sequence encodes CASSSPGVAATDTQYF.

There are many counts of this clonotype. This sequence joins TRBV7-2 and TRBJ1-1; D not certain. The CDR3 extends over 13 amino acids. V was cut by 2 bases and J by 0 bases, with 4 bases left in between. Germline loops: CDR1 SGHTA, CDR2 FQGNSA. The CDR3 here is CASSLRMNTEAFF. In DNA form, the CDR3 reads TGTGCCAGCAGCTTACGGATGAACACTGAAGCTTTCTTT.

The sample holds many counts of this clonotype. The J gene is TRBJ1-1, the V gene TRBV28, with D possibly being TRBD1 (6 bases). Germline CDR1 is MDHEN and CDR2 is SYDVKM. V was clipped by 4 bases and J by 2 bases, with 11 bases between them. The CDR3 extends over 14 amino acids. The CDR3 nucleotides are TGTGCCAGCAGTTCCGACAGGATAAACACTGAAGCTTTCTTT. Its protein product is CASSSDRINTEAFF.

The sample holds many counts of this clonotype. The chain carries TRBV28 and TRBJ2-2; no clear D gene. The germline CDR1 and CDR2 sequences are MDHEN and SYDVKM. V lost 3 bases and J lost 4, with 12 bases in between. This CDR3 is built from 15 residues. Written as DNA, the CDR3 is TGTGCCAGCAGTTTGGGAACGTCCGGCACCGGGGAGCTGTTTTTT. It translates to CASSLGTSGTGELFF.

There are a few counts of this clonotype. The genes are TRBV29-1 and TRBJ2-3; D call uncertain. Trimming removed 3 bases at V and 2 bases at J, with 15 bases between. CDR3 length equals 15 residues. Germline CDR1 is SQVTM and CDR2 is ANQGSEA. CDR3 sequence (DNA): TGCAGCGTTGATATCCGTGAGAGACCCACAGATACGCAGTATTTT. Its protein is CSVDIRERPTDTQYF.

This clonotype appeared many times. One end of the junction is discordant with germline, which a read error may explain. The chain employs TRBV7-9 and TRBJ2-7, with 12 bases matching TRBD2. The germline V gene encodes CDR1 SEHNR and CDR2 FQNEAQ (reference sequence). The CDR3 covers 14 residues. CDR3 protein: CASSLAGGRYEQYF. In DNA form, the CDR3 reads TGTGCCAGCAGCCTAGCGGGAGGGCGGTACGAGCAGTACTTC.

The chain combines TRBV29-1 with TRBJ2-3; D is unclear. The germline gives CDR1 SQVTM, CDR2 ANQGSEA. V was trimmed by 5 bases and J by 7 bases, leaving 13 bases between them. CDR3 length equals 12 residues. In DNA, the CDR3 is TGCAGCGTTCAGGATCAGACGAATACGCAGTATTTT. It specifies CSVQDQTNTQYF.

This clonotype was recorded a few times. J is TRBJ2-1 and V is TRBV4-3; D gene unclear. The germline V gene encodes CDR1 LGHNA and CDR2 YSLEER. The CDR3 has 13 residues. The V gene lost 1 base and the J gene lost 10 bases, with 11 bases spanning the gap. CDR3 in DNA: TGCGCCAGCAGCCAAGCTTTTTCTGCGGAGCAGTTCTTC. The encoded protein is CASSQAFSAEQFF.

The V call is TRBV4-1, the J call TRBJ2-5; 9 nucleotides line up with TRBD2. V lost 7 bases, J lost 4 bases, and 4 bases stayed unmatched. This CDR3 has 13 amino acids. Germline CDR1 reads MGHRA; CDR2 reads YSYEKL. CDR3 residues: CASNPSGTETQYF. CDR3 nucleotides: TGCGCCAGCAACCCTAGCGGGACAGAGACCCAGTACTTC.

The sample holds many counts of this clonotype. The chain recombines TRBV28 with TRBJ2-7, with 8 bases lining up with TRBD1. V lost 6 bases and J lost 5; bases outside the gene matches: 9. This CDR3 spans 14 amino acids. Looked up from germline, CDR1 is MDHEN and CDR2 is SYDVKM. The CDR3 loop is CASRVPGQGHEQYV. CDR3 coding DNA: TGTGCCAGCAGGGTCCCCGGACAGGGTCACGAGCAGTACGTC.

This rearrangement joins TRBV9 to TRBJ2-6; D is unresolved. Germline CDR1 is SGDLS and CDR2 is YYNGEE. V was clipped by 0 bases and J by 7 bases, with 5 bases between them. CDR3 length equals 13 residues. DNA of the CDR3: TGTGCCAGCAGCGTAGGAGGTGCCAACGTCCTGACTTTC. It specifies CASSVGGANVLTF. Complete variable domain (other parts from reference TRBV9 and TRBJ2-6): DSGVTQTPKHLITATGQRVTLRCSPRSGDLSVYWYQQSLDQGLQFLIQYYNGEERAKGNILERFSAQQFPDLHSELNLSSLELGDSALYFCASSVGGANVLTFGAGSRLTVL.

The rearrangement links TRBV11-3 to TRBJ1-4; possible D gene TRBD1, 5 bases. The ends were cut back, 5 bases at V and 5 bases at J, with 18 bases in the middle. The length of the CDR3 is 16 residues. Germline CDR1 is SGHNT and CDR2 is YENEEA. The CDR3 protein is CASSTPSGTENEKLFF. In DNA, the CDR3 is TGTGCCAGCAGCACTCCATCCGGGACGGAGAATGAAAAACTGTTTTTT.

This clonotype was observed many times. The chain uses TRBV20-1 and TRBJ2-7; 7 nucleotides agree with TRBD2. Germline CDR1 DFQATT, CDR2 SNEGSKA (reference sequence). The CDR3 extends over 14 amino acids. V lost 7 bases to trimming and J lost 4 bases; unmatched junction nucleotides: 13. CDR3 sequence: CSVQGGRGTYEQYF. CDR3 sequence (DNA): TGCAGTGTCCAGGGAGGGAGGGGTACTTACGAGCAGTACTTC.

A few counts support this clonotype. The rearrangement joins TRBV4-2 to TRBJ2-1; D unresolved. V was pared by 0 bases and J by 7 bases, with 16 bases between. This CDR3 spans 16 amino acids. In germline, CDR1 is LGHNA, CDR2 YNFKEQ. The CDR3 region is CASSQEGSLEWNEQFF. In nucleotides, the CDR3 is TGTGCCAGCAGCCAAGAGGGCTCTCTAGAGTGGAATGAGCAGTTCTTC.

The chain joins TRBV7-3 to TRBJ2-2; 7 positions match TRBD1. The junction had 7 bases not matched to a gene; V was cut back by 2 bases and J by 4 bases. Germline values: CDR1 SGHTA, CDR2 FQGTGA. The length of the CDR3 is 16 residues. The chain's CDR3 is CASSLPTGTGTGELFF. The DNA of the CDR3 is TGTGCCAGCAGCTTACCGACAGGGACGGGCACCGGGGAGCTGTTTTTT. Full variable domain (missing parts from reference TRBV7-3 and TRBJ2-2): GAGVSQTPSNKVTEKGKYVELRCDPISGHTALYWYRQSLGQGPEFLIYFQGTGAADDSGLPNDRFFAVRPEGSVSTLKIQRTERGDSAVYLCASSLPTGTGTGELFFGEGSRLTVL.

This clonotype was counted many times. V and J are TRBV7-2 and TRBJ1-4; D is possibly TRBD1 (6 bases). CDR3 length equals 12 residues. The germline gives CDR1 SGHTA, CDR2 FQGNSA. Trimming stripped 5 bases from V and 7 bases from J, with 8 bases between. This CDR3 reads CASSADSEKLFF. CDR3 sequence (DNA): TGTGCCAGCAGCGCGGACAGTGAAAAACTGTTTTTT.

This clonotype was counted ten times or more. The chain has TRBV20-1 and TRBJ2-7; D uncertain. This CDR3 region has 13 residues. With 1 base removed from V and 2 bases from J, the gap between germline ends came to 9 bases. CDR1 DFQATT and CDR2 SNEGSKA come from the germline V gene (reference sequence). CDR3 sequence: CSARVVGTYEQYF. CDR3 sequence (DNA): TGCAGTGCTAGAGTGGTGGGTACCTACGAGCAGTACTTC.

The J gene is TRBJ1-2, the V gene TRBV28; 7 bases line up with TRBD1. CDR3 length: 14 amino acids. CDR1 is MDHEN and CDR2 is SYDVKM in the germline V gene. V was clipped by 6 bases and J by 4 bases; unmatched bases: 8. CDR3 coding DNA: TGTGCCAGCAGCCTAGGAGGGGGCGGCTATGGCTACACCTTC. Amino acids: CASSLGGGGYGYTF.

This chain uses TRBV19 with TRBJ1-1; D possibly corresponds to TRBD1 (5 bases). The V gene's germline CDR1 is LNHDA and CDR2 SQIVND (reference sequence). The CDR3 sequence is 15 residues long. V was trimmed by 4 bases and J by 4 bases, leaving 16 bases between them. The CDR3 spells CASSRGDLGGTEAFF. DNA for the CDR3: TGTGCCAGTAGTAGAGGGGACCTGGGGGGCACTGAAGCTTTCTTT.

This clonotype showed up just a few times. V gene TRBV12-3 or TRBV12-4 combines with J gene TRBJ2-5, with TRBD2 matching 10 bases. After removal of 5 bases from V and 4 bases from J, the junction contained 10 bases not matched to a gene. The CDR3 is 16 amino acids. In DNA, the CDR3 is TGTGCCAGCAGTCAGATCCAAGCGGGGGGGATAGAGACCCAGTACTTC. As protein: CASSQIQAGGIETQYF.

The gene calls are TRBV19 and TRBJ2-1; D unclear. Trimming removed 6 bases from V and 3 bases from J, with 24 bases in between. CDR1 is LNHDA, CDR2 SQIVND, per germline (reference sequence). The CDR3 loop spans 18 amino acids. The CDR3 DNA reads TGTGCCAGTAGCTTCAGTACGGGCACCCGAAGTTACTACAATGAGCAGTTCTTC. This encodes CASSFSTGTRSYYNEQFF.

This rearrangement joins TRBV19 to TRBJ1-5; D gene ambiguous. Germline CDR1 reads LNHDA; CDR2 reads SQIVND (reference sequence). The CDR3 length is 11 residues. Trimming left V 5 bases short and J 10 bases short, with 9 bases between. The CDR3, as DNA: TGTGCCAGTAGTGTTGAAGGTCCCCAGCATTTT. It translates to CASSVEGPQHF.

This clonotype appeared a few times. The rearrangement joins TRBV5-1 to TRBJ2-4; D tentatively reads TRBD1 or TRBD2 (6 bases each). Germline assignment: CDR1 SGHRS and CDR2 YFSETQ. Trimming took 1 base from V and 1 from J, leaving 12 bases between them. The CDR3 extends over 16 amino acids. The CDR3 sequence: CASSLSPGAAKNIQYF. Here the CDR3 DNA reads TGCGCCAGCAGCTTGTCTCCGGGGGCGGCCAAAAACATTCAGTACTTC.

This clonotype came up many times. The chain employs TRBV4-2 and TRBJ2-1, with D perhaps assigned TRBD1 or TRBD2 (5 bases each). CDR1 and CDR2 from the germline V gene are LGHNA and YNFKEQ. The V end lost 0 bases, the J end lost 8 bases, and 14 bases lay between the germline ends. This CDR3 comprises 15 residues. DNA for the CDR3: TGTGCCAGCAGCCAAGATTGGGGGACCTCGGATGAGCAGTTCTTC. This encodes CASSQDWGTSDEQFF.

A few counts support this clonotype. The rearrangement joins TRBV10-3 to TRBJ1-4; 7 bases agree with TRBD1. CDR1 is ENHRY and CDR2 is SYGVKD in the germline V gene. The length of the CDR3 is 14 residues. V was clipped by 10 bases and J by 0 bases; unmatched bases: 5. DNA for the CDR3: TGTGCCACCGGGACAGATTCAACTAATGAAAAACTGTTTTTT. This gives the protein CATGTDSTNEKLFF.